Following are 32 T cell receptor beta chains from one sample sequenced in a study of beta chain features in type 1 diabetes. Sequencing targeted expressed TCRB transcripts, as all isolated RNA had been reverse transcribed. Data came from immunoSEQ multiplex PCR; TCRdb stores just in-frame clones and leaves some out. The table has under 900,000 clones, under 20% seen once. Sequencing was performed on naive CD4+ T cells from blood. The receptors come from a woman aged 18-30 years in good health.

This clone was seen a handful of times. CDR3 nucleotide sequence: TGTGCCAGCAGTTTCGCCGGGGAGCTGTTTTTT. Translation gives CASSFAGELFF. The rearrangement links TRBV6-5 to TRBJ2-2, with no clear D. This CDR3 spans 11 amino acids. CDR1 is MNHEY and CDR2 is SVGAGI in the germline V gene. V was trimmed by 4 bases and J by 6 bases, leaving 3 bases between them.

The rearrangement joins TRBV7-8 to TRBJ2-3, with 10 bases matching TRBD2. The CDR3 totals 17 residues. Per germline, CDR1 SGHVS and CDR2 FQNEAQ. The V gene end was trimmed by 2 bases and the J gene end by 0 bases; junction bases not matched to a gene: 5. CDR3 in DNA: TGTGCCAGCAGCTTAAGGACTAGCGGCATGAGCACAGATACGCAGTATTTT. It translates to CASSLRTSGMSTDTQYF.

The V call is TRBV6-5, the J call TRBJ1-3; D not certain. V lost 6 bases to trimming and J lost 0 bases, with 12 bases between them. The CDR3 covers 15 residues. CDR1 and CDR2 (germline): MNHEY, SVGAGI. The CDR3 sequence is CASRIGQRSGNTIYF. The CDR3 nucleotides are TGTGCCAGCAGAATAGGGCAGCGCTCTGGAAACACCATATATTTT.

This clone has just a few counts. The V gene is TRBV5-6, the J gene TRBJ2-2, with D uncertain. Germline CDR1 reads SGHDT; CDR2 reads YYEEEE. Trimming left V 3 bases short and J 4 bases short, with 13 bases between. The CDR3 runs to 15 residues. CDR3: CASSWLNRATGELFF. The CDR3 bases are TGTGCCAGCAGCTGGTTAAACCGGGCCACCGGGGAGCTGTTTTTT.

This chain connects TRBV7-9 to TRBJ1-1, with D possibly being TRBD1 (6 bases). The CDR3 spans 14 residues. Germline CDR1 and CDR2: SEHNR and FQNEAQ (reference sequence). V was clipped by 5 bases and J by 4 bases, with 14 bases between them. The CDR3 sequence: CASSMNRVRTEAFF. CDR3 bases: TGTGCCAGCAGCATGAACAGGGTTCGCACTGAAGCTTTCTTT.

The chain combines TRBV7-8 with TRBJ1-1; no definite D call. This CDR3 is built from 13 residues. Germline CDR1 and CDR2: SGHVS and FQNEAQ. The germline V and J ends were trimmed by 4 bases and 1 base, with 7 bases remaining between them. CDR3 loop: CASSSTENTEAFF. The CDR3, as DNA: TGTGCCAGCAGCTCGACGGAGAACACTGAAGCTTTCTTT.

CDR3 region: CASSPLRDRGFNEQFF. DNA for the CDR3: TGTGCCAGCAGCCCTCTCCGGGACAGGGGTTTCAATGAGCAGTTCTTC. This rearrangement joins TRBV7-9 to TRBJ2-1, with TRBD1 matching 10 bases. CDR3 length equals 16 residues. The trim removed 5 bases at V and 6 bases at J, leaving 10 bases unmatched. In germline, CDR1 is SEHNR, CDR2 FQNEAQ (reference sequence).

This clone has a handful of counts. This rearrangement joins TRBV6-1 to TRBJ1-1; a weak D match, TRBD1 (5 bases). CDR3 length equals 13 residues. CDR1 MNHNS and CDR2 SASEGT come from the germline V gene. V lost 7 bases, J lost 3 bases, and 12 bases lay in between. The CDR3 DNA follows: TGTGCCAGCAACCGGGACGGGTACACTGAAGCTTTCTTT. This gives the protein CASNRDGYTEAFF.

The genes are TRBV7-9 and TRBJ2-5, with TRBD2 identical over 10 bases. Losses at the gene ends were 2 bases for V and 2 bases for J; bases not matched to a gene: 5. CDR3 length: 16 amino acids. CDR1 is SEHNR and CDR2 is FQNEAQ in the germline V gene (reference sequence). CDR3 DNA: TGTGCCAGCAGCTTATTCACTAGCGGGGAACAAGAGACCCAGTACTTC. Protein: CASSLFTSGEQETQYF.

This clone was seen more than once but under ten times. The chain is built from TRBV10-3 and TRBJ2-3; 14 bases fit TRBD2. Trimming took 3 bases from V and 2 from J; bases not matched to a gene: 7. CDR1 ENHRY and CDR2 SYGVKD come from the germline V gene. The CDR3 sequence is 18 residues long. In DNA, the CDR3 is TGTGCCATCAGTGAAATGGGACTAGCGGGAGAATACACAGATACGCAGTATTTT. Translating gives CAISEMGLAGEYTDTQYF.

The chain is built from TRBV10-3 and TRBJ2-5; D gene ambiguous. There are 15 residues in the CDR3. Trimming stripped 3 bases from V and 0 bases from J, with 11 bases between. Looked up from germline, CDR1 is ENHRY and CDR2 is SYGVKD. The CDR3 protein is CAISDVAADQETQYF. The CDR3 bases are TGTGCCATCAGTGATGTGGCAGCAGACCAAGAGACCCAGTACTTC.

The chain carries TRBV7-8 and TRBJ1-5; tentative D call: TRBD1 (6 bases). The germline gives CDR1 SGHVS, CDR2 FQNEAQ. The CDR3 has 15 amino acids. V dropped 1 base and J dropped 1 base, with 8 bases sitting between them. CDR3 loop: CASSLVGGSNQPQHF. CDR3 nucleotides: TGTGCCAGCAGCTTAGTAGGGGGAAGCAATCAGCCCCAGCATTTT.

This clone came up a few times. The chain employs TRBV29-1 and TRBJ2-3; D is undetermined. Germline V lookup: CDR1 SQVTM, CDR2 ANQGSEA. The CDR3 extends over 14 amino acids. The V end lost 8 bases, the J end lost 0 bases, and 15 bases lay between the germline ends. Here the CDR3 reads CSTRAQLSTDTQYF. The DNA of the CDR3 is TGCAGCACAAGAGCTCAACTCAGCACAGATACGCAGTATTTT.

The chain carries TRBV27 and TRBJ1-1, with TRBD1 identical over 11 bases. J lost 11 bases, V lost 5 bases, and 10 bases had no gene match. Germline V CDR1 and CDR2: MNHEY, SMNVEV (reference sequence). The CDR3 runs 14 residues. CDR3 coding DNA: TGTGCCAGCAGTCCGGGACAGGGGGTGAAAGGCGCTTTCTTT. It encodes CASSPGQGVKGAFF.

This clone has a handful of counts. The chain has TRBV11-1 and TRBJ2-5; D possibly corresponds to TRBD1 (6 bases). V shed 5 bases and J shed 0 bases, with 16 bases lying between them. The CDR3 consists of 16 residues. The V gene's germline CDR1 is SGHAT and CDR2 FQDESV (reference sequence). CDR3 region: CASSPGVGAYQETQYF. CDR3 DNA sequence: TGTGCCAGCAGCCCAGGGGTGGGAGCCTACCAAGAGACCCAGTACTTC.

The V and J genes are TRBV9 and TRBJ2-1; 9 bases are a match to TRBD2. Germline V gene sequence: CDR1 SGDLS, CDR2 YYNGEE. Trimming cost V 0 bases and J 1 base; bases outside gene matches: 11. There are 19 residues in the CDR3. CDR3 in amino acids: CASSVGPFSGRGSYNEQFF. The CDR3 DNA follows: TGTGCCAGCAGCGTAGGCCCCTTTAGCGGGAGAGGGTCCTACAATGAGCAGTTCTTC.

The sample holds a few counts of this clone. DNA of the CDR3: TGTGCCAGTAGTATAGCGGCGCAGGGGGCGAGCGGCTACACCTTC. Residues: CASSIAAQGASGYTF. The rearrangement links TRBV19 to TRBJ1-2, with 8 bases aligning to TRBD1. Per the germline V gene, CDR1 is LNHDA and CDR2 is SQIVND (reference sequence). This CDR3 spans 15 amino acids. After removal of 1 base from V and 8 bases from J, the junction contained 9 bases not matched to a gene.

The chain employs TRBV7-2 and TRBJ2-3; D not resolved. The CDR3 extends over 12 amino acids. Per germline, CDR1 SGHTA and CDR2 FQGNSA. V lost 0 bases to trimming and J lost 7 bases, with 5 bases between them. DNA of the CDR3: TGTGCCAGCAGCTTAGCTAGGCATACGCAGTATTTT. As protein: CASSLARHTQYF.

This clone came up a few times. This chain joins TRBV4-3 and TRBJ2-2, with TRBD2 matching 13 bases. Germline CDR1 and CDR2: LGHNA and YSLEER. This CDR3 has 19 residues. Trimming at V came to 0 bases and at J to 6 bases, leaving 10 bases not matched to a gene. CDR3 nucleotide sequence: TGCGCCAGCAGCCAAGATCGGCCACTAGCGGGAGGGCCGGCCGGGGAGCTGTTTTTT. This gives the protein CASSQDRPLAGGPAGELFF.

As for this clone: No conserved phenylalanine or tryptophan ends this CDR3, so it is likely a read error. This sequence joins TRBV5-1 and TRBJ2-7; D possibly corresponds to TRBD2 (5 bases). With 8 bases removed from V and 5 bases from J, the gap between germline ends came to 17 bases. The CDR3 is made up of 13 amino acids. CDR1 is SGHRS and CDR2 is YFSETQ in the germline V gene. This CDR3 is CASTSGPGNEQYL. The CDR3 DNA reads TGCGCCAGTACGTCCGGTCCGGGGAACGAGCAGTACCTC.

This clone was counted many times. The CDR3 bases are TGTGCCACCAGCAGAGATTTTGCGGGCGGCATTCAGTACTTC. Protein sequence: CATSRDFAGGIQYF. The rearrangement joins TRBV15 to TRBJ2-4, with D perhaps matching TRBD2 (5 bases). Germline V gene data show CDR1 as LNHNV and CDR2 as YYDKDF (reference sequence). The CDR3 has 14 amino acids. V dropped 0 bases and J dropped 9 bases, with 12 bases sitting between them.

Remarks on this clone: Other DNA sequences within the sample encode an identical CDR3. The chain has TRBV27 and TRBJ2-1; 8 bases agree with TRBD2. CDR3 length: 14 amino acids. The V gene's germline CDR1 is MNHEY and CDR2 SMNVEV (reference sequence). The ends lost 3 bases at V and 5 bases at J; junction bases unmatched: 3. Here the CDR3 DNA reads TGTGCCAGCAGTTTCACTAGCGGAAACAATGAGCAGTTCTTC. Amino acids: CASSFTSGNNEQFF.

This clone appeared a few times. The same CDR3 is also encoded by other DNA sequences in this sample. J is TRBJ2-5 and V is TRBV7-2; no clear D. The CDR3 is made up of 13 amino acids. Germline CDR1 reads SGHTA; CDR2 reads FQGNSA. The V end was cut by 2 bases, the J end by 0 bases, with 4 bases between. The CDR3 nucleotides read TGTGCCAGCAGCTTACTGTACCAAGAGACCCAGTACTTC. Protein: CASSLLYQETQYF.

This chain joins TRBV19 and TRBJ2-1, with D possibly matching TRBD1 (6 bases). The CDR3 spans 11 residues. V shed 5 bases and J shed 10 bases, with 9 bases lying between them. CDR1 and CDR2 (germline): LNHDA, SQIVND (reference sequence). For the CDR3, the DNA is TGTGCCAGTAGTTCCCAGGGGGAGCAGTTCTTC. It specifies CASSSQGEQFF.

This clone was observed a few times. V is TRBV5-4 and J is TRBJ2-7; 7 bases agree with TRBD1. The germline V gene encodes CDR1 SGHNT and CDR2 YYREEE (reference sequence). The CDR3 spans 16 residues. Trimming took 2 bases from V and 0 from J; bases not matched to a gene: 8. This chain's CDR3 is CASSLGGSGLSYEQYF. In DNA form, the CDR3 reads TGTGCCAGCAGCTTAGGGGGCTCAGGGCTCTCCTACGAGCAGTACTTC.

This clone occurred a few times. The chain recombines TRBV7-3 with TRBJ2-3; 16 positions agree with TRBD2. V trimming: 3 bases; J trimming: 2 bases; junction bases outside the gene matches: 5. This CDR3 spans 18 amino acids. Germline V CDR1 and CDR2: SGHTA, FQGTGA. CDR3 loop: CASSLGLAGGPFTDTQYF. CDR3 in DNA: TGTGCCAGCAGCTTGGGACTAGCGGGAGGGCCCTTCACAGATACGCAGTATTTT. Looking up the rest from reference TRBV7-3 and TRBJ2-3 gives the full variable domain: GAGVSQTPSNKVTEKGKYVELRCDPISGHTALYWYRQSLGQGPEFLIYFQGTGAADDSGLPNDRFFAVRPEGSVSTLKIQRTERGDSAVYLCASSLGLAGGPFTDTQYFGPGTRLTVL.

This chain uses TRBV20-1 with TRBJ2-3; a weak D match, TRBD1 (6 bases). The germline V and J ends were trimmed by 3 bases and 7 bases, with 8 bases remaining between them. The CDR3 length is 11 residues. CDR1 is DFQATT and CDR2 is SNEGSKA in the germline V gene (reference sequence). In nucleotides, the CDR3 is TGCAGTGCTAGCACAGGGTATACGCAGTATTTT. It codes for CSASTGYTQYF.

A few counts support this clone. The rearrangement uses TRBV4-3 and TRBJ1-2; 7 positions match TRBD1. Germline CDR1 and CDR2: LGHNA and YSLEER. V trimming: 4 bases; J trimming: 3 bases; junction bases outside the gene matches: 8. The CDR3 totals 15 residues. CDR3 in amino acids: CASSLLTGSDYGYTF. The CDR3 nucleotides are TGCGCCAGCAGCCTACTGACAGGGTCGGACTATGGCTACACCTTC.

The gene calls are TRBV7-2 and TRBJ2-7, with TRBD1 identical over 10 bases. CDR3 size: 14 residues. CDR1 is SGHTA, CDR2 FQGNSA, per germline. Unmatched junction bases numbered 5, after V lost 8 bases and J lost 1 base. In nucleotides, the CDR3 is TGTGCCAGCCGCAGGGGACAGGGGTCCTACGAGCAGTACTTC. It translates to CASRRGQGSYEQYF. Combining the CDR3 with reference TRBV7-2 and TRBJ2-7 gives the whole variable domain GAGVSQSPSNKVTEKGKDVELRCDPISGHTALYWYRQSLGQGLEFLIYFQGNSAPDKSGLPSDRFSAERTGGSVSTLTIQRTQQEDSAVYLCASRRGQGSYEQYFGPGTRLTVT.

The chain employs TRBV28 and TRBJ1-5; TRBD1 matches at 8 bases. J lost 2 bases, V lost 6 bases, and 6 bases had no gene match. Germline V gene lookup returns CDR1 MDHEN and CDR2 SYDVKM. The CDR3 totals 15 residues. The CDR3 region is CASRKTGAGNQPQHF. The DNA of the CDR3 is TGTGCCAGCAGGAAGACAGGGGCGGGCAATCAGCCCCAGCATTTT.

CDR3 amino acids: CASSLTSSSYGYTF. CDR3 DNA sequence: TGTGCCAGCAGCTTGACCAGTTCCTCCTATGGCTACACCTTC. The chain links TRBV5-6 to TRBJ1-2; D uncertain. CDR1 and CDR2 from the germline V gene are SGHDT and YYEEEE. Deletions cut 1 base from V and 4 bases from J, with 11 bases between. This CDR3 has 14 residues.

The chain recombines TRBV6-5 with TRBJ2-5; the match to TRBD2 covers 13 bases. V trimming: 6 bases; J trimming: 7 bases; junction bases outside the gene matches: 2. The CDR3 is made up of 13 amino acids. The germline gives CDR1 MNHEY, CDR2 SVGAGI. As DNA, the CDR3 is TGTGCCAGCAGCAGACTAGCGGGAGGGACCCAGTACTTC. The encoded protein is CASSRLAGGTQYF.